This T cell receptor (beta chain) comes out of a study of T cells after yellow fever vaccination. TCRdb reanalysed the 5' RACE reads using MiXCR and keeps one entry per CDR3 protein. The sample consists of 620,000 or so distinct CDR3 sequences, 12% of them appearing once. Germline V gene lookup returns CDR1 MNHEY and CDR2 SVGAGI. V was shortened by 5 bases and J by 6 bases, with 9 bases between the two germline ends. This CDR3 is built from 12 residues. The sequence was collected from a man aged 25-45 years who received the YFV17D yellow fever vaccine. The V gene is TRBV6-5, the J gene TRBJ2-3; D not certain. This material consisted of PBMCs, taken on the day of the yellow fever booster vaccination. The CDR3 nucleotides are TGTGCCAGCAGTCCCCATTGGGATACGCAGTATTTT. It is translated as CASSPHWDTQYF.